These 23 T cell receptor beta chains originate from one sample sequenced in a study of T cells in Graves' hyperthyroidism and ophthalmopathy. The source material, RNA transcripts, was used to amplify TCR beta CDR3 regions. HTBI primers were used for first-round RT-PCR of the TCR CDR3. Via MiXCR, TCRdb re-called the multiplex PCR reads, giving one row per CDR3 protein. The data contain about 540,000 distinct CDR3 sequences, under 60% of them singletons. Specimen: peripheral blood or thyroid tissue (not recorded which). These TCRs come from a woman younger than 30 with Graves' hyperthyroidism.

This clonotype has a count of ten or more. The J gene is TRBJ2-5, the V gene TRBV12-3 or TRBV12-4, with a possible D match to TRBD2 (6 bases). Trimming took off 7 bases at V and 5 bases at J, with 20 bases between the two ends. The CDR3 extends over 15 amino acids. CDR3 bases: TGTGCCAGCACCTCCACCTGGGGGGTGCCCGAGACCCAGTACTTC. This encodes CASTSTWGVPETQYF.

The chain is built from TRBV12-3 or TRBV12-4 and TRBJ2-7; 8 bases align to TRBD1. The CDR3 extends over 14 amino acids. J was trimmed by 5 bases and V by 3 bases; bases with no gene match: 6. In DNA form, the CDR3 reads TGTGCCAGCAGTTTCAGGGGACAGGTCCACGAGCAGTACTTC. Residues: CASSFRGQVHEQYF.

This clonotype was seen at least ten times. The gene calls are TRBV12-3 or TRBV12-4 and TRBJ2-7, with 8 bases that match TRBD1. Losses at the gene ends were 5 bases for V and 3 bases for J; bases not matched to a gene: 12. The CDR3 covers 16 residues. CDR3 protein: CASSDRTGTKLYEQYF. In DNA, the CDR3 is TGTGCCAGCAGTGATCGGACAGGGACGAAACTCTACGAGCAGTACTTC.

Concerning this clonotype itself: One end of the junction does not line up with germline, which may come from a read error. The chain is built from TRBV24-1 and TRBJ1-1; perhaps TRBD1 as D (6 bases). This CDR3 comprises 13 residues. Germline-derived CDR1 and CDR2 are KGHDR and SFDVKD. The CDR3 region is CAISRSGATEAFF. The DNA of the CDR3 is TGTGCCATCAGTCGGTCAGGGGCCACTGAAGCTTTCTTT.

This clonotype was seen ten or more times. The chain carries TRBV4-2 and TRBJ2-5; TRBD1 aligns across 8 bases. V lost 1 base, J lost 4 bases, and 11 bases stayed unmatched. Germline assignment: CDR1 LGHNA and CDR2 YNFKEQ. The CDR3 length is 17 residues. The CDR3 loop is CASSQGVARGRIETQYF. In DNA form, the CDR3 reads TGTGCCAGCAGCCAAGGAGTTGCCAGGGGGCGGATAGAGACCCAGTACTTC.

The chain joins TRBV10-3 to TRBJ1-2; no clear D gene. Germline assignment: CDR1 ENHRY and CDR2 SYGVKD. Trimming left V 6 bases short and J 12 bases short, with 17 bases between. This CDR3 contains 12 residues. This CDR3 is CAISRREAWHTF. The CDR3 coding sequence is TGTGCCATCAGCCGGCGGGAGGCCTGGCACACCTTC.

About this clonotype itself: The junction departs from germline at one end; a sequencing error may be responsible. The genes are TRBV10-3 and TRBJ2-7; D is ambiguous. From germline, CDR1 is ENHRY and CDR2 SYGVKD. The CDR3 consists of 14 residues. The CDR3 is CASSFRLGNNEQYF. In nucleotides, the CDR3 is TGTGCCAGCAGTTTTCGGCTAGGGAACAATGAGCAGTACTTC.

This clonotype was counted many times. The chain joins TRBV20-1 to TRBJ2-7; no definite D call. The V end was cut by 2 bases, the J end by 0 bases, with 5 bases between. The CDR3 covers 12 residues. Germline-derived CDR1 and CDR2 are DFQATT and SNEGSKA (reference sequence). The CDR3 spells CSARFDSYEQYF. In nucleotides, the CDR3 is TGCAGTGCTAGATTTGACTCCTACGAGCAGTACTTC.

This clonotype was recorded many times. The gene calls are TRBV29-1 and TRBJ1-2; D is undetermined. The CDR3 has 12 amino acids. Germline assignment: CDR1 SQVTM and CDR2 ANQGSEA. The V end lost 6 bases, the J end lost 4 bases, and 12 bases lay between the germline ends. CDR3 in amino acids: CSVWNRAYGYTF. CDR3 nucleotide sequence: TGCAGCGTCTGGAACAGAGCCTATGGCTACACCTTC. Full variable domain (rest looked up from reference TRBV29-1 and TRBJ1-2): SAVISQKPSRDICQRGTSLTIQCQVDSQVTMMFWYRQQPGQSLTLIATANQGSEATYESGFVIDKFPISRPNLTFSTLTVSNMSPEDSSIYLCSVWNRAYGYTFGSGTRLTVV.

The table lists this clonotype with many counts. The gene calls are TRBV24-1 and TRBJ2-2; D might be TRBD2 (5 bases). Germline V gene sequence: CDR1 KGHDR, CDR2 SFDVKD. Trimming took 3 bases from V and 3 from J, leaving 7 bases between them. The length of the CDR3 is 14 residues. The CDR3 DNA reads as TGTGCCACCAGTGATGGGCGGGACACCGGGGAGCTGTTTTTT. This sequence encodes CATSDGRDTGELFF.

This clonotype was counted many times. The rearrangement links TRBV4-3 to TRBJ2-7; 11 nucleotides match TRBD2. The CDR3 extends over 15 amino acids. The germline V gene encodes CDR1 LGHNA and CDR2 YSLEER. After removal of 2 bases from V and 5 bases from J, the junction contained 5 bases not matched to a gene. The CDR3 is CASSQQLAGEHEQYF. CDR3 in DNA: TGCGCCAGCAGCCAACAACTAGCGGGAGAGCACGAGCAGTACTTC.

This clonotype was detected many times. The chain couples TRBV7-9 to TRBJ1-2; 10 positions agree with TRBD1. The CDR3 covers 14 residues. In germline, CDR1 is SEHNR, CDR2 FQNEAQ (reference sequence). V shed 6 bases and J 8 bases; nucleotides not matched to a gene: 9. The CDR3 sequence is CASRLPTGGDGYTF. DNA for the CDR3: TGTGCCAGCAGGCTACCGACAGGGGGCGACGGCTACACCTTC.

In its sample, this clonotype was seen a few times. DNA for the CDR3: TGTGCCAGCAGTTTATCGGACAGGGGGTTGCGGGAGACCCAGTACTTC. Protein sequence: CASSLSDRGLRETQYF. V usage is TRBV12-3 or TRBV12-4 and J usage is TRBJ2-5; 10 positions match TRBD1. The CDR3 has 16 amino acids. V lost 2 bases to trimming and J lost 5 bases; unmatched junction nucleotides: 8.

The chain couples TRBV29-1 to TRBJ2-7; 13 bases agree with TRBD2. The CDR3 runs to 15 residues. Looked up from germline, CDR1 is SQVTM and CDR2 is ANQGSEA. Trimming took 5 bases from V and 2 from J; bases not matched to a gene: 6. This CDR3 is CSVTPGLAGTYEQYF. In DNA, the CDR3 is TGCAGCGTTACTCCGGGACTAGCGGGAACCTACGAGCAGTACTTC.

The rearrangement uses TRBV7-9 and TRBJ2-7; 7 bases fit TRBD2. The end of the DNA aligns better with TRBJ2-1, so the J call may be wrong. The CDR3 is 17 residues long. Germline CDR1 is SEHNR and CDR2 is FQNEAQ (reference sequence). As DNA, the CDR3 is TGTGCCAGCAGCTCCTCCTCCCACTGGCGGGGGTACAATGAGCAGTTCTTC. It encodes CASSSSSHWRGYNEQFF.

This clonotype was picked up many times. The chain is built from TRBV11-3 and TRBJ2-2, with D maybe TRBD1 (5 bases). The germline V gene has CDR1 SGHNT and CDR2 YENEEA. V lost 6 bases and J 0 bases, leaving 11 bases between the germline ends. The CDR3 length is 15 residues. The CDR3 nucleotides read TGTGCCAGCAGTTCGATAGGGGCGAACACCGGGGAGCTGTTTTTT. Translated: CASSSIGANTGELFF.

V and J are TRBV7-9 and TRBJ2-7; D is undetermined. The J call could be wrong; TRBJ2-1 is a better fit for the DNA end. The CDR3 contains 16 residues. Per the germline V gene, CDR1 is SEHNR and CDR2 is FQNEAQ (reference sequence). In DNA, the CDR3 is TGTGCCAGCAGCTCCCTAGGCGGCAGCTCCTACAATGAGCAGTTCTTC. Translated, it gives CASSSLGGSSYNEQFF.

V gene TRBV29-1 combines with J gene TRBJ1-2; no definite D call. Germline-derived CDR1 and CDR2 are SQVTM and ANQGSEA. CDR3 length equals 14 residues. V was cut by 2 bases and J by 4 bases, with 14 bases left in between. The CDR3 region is CSVEPAQGPYGYTF. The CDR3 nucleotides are TGCAGCGTTGAACCTGCACAAGGCCCCTATGGCTACACCTTC.

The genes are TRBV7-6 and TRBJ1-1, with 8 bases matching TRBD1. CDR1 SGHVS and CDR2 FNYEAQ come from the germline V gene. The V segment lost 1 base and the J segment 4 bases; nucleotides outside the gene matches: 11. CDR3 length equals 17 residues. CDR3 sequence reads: CASSLEAGGVRSTEAFF. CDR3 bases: TGTGCCAGCAGCTTAGAGGCAGGGGGCGTCCGGAGCACTGAAGCTTTCTTT.

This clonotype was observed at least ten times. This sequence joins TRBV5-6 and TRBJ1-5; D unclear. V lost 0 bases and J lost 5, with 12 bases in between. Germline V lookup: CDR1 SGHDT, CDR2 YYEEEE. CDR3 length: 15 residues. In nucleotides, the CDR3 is TGTGCCAGCAGCTTGGGCTTGTACACCGATCAGCCCCAGCATTTT. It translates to CASSLGLYTDQPQHF.

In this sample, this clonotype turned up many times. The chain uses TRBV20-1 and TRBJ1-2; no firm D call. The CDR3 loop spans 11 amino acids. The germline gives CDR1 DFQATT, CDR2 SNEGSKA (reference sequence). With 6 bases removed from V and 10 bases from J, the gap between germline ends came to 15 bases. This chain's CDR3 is CSAAQRKVYTF. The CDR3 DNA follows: TGCAGTGCCGCACAGAGAAAGGTCTACACCTTC.

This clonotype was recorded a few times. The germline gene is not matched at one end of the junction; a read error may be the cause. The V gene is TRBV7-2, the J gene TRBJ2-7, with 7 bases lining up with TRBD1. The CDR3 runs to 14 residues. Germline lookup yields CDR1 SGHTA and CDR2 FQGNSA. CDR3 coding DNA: TGTGCCACCAGCAGTAGACAGGGTTCCTACGAGCAGTACTTC. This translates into CATSSRQGSYEQYF. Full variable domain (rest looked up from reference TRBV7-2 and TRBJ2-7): GAGVSQSPSNKVTEKGKDVELRCDPISGHTALYWYRQSLGQGLEFLIYFQGNSAPDKSGLPSDRFSAERTGGSVSTLTIQRTQQEDSAVYLCATSSRQGSYEQYFGPGTRLTVT.

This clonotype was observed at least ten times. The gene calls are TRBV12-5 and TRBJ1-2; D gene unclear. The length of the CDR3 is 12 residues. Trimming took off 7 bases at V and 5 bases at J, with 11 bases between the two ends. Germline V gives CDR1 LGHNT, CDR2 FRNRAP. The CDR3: CASDGFEYGYTF. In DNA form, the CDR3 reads TGTGCTAGTGACGGTTTCGAGTATGGCTACACCTTC.